Below, 8 T cell receptor beta chains from the same sample are listed, as sequenced in a study of blood T cell repertoires in COVID-19. Assay: immunoSEQ multiplex PCR; the TCRdb copy retains only in-frame clones and omits some. The data hold 300,000 or so clones, with just over 85% observed a single time. Input material: PBMCs or T cells enriched from blood (not recorded which). These receptors originate from a woman aged 18-29 years who had recovered from COVID-19.

The gene calls are TRBV3-1 (or the pseudogene TRBV3-2) and TRBJ1-2; D perhaps matches TRBD1 (5 bases). CDR1 is LGHDT, CDR2 YNNKEL, per germline (reference sequence). Trimming shortened V by 3 bases and J by 5 bases, and 13 bases separated the two germline ends. The CDR3 totals 14 residues. The CDR3 DNA is TGTGCCAGCAGCCATAACCCCGACAGATATGGCTACACCTTC. Protein product: CASSHNPDRYGYTF.

This rearrangement joins TRBV6-4 to TRBJ2-1; TRBD1 matches 7 bases. Germline V lookup: CDR1 MRHNA, CDR2 SNTAGT. The CDR3 consists of 16 residues. After removal of 0 bases from V and 1 base from J, the junction contained 3 bases not matched to a gene. This chain's CDR3 is CASSDSGTVSYNEQFF. CDR3 DNA: TGTGCCAGCAGTGACTCTGGGACAGTTTCCTACAATGAGCAGTTCTTC.

The chain joins TRBV4-1 to TRBJ1-2, with TRBD1 matching 11 bases. This CDR3 comprises 13 residues. CDR1 and CDR2 (germline): MGHRA, YSYEKL. After removal of 10 bases from V and 7 bases from J, the junction contained 8 bases not matched to a gene. The CDR3 DNA reads TGCGCCACGCAAGGACAGGGGGCGACTGGCTACACCTTC. Residues: CATQGQGATGYTF.

The V gene is TRBV3-1 (or the pseudogene TRBV3-2), the J gene TRBJ1-3; 7 nucleotides align to TRBD1. The length of the CDR3 is 16 residues. V trimming: 1 base; J trimming: 4 bases; junction bases outside the gene matches: 7. Germline V lookup: CDR1 LGHDT, CDR2 YNNKEL (reference sequence). Here the CDR3 reads CASSQVLQGIGNTIYF. The CDR3 region has the DNA TGTGCCAGCAGCCAAGTCCTACAGGGGATCGGAAACACCATATATTTT.

V and J are TRBV27 and TRBJ1-1; possible D gene TRBD1, 5 bases. This CDR3 has 14 amino acids. The germline V gene encodes CDR1 MNHEY and CDR2 SMNVEV (reference sequence). V was clipped by 2 bases and J by 5 bases, with 12 bases between them. The CDR3, as DNA: TGTGCCAGCAGTTTAAGGACAAGAACGACTGAAGCTTTCTTT. Encoded protein: CASSLRTRTTEAFF.

The chain has TRBV10-3 and TRBJ2-1, with D maybe TRBD1 (6 bases). The CDR3 has 15 amino acids. CDR1 ENHRY and CDR2 SYGVKD come from the germline V gene. V lost 6 bases and J lost 8, with 20 bases in between. CDR3 DNA sequence: TGTGCCATCAGGGCTTCGACAGGAGAAAGGTATGAGCAGTTCTTC. The encoded protein is CAIRASTGERYEQFF.

This clone came up once. This chain links TRBV7-9 with TRBJ1-1, with D perhaps TRBD1 (5 bases). CDR3 length: 12 amino acids. Germline CDR1 reads SEHNR; CDR2 reads FQNEAQ (reference sequence). Trimming stripped 4 bases from V and 5 bases from J, with 8 bases between. This CDR3 is CASSWGGTEAFF. Here the CDR3 DNA reads TGTGCCAGCAGCTGGGGGGGTACTGAAGCTTTCTTT.

The chain is built from TRBV10-1 and TRBJ2-3, with no clear D. Trimming shortened V by 4 bases and J by 3 bases, and 5 bases separated the two germline ends. The germline gives CDR1 WNHNN, CDR2 SYGVQD (reference sequence). CDR3 length: 12 amino acids. CDR3 coding DNA: TGCGCCAGCAGTGGGCAGACAGATACGCAGTATTTT. Translation gives CASSGQTDTQYF.